This T cell receptor beta chain originates from a study of regulatory T cells in long-lasting Graves disease. Sample time point: persistent/refractory GD, antithyroid drugs over 5 years with positive TRAb. Following extraction of RNA from PBMCs, that RNA was used to make the TCR library. V was clipped by 1 base and J by 5 bases, with 11 bases between them. Germline assignment: CDR1 SGHAT and CDR2 FQNNGV. The CDR3 contains 14 residues. The sample holds many counts of this clonotype. Construction of TCR beta libraries relied on iRepertoire HTBI primers and on Arm-PCR targeting CDR3 regions. TCRdb called the multiplex PCR reads again in MiXCR, with one record for every CDR3 protein. The table records 360,000 or so distinct CDR3 sequences, less than 30% of them present only once.

The TCR sequence derives from a middle-aged woman with Graves disease. The rearrangement joins TRBV11-2 to TRBJ1-1, with D perhaps TRBD1 (6 bases). Source: peripheral blood mononuclear cells (PBMCs), taken when the disease was refractory, from a patient treated with antithyroid drugs. CDR3 loop: CASSLAQGRTEAFF. CDR3 coding DNA: TGTGCCAGCAGCTTAGCACAGGGCCGGACTGAAGCTTTCTTT. Using reference TRBV11-2 and TRBJ1-1 for the parts outside the CDR3, the full variable domain is EAGVAQSPRYKIIEKRQSVAFWCNPISGHATLYWYQQILGQGPKLLIQFQNNGVVDDSQLPKDRFSAERLKGVDSTLKIQPAKLEDSAVYLCASSLAQGRTEAFFGQGTRLTVV.